This TCR beta chain was sequenced in a study of T cells in localized non-small cell lung cancer. The method was immunoSEQ multiplex PCR; TCRdb's version includes in-frame clones alone and lacks a portion of them. This table has under 100,000 clones, approximately 90% appearing once. The length of the CDR3 is 12 residues. V was clipped by 8 bases and J by 1 base; unmatched bases: 1. The V gene's germline CDR1 is ENHRY and CDR2 SYGVKD. As regards this clone: What it recognizes is unknown.

The study's findings and limits: There were a median roughly 54 of the top 100 tumor clones appearing in adjacent lung. Higher T cell density in the blood was associated with longer overall survival, whereas higher adjacent-lung clonality associated with shorter survival.

The rearrangement joins TRBV10-3 to TRBJ2-5, with 7 nucleotides matching TRBD1. This specimen consisted of peripheral blood, obtained before any cancer treatment. The TCR sequence derives from a woman aged 35-75 years with stage I squamous cell lung carcinoma. DNA of the CDR3: TGTGCCATCGGACAGGTCCAAGAGACCCAGTACTTC. It is translated as CAIGQVQETQYF.